This note documents a single TCR beta chain sequence. As yet, its antigen is unknown. This sample was taken from a study of shared clonotypes between healthy human individuals. Broader study findings: Clonotype sharing levels among donors were expected to vary with sequencing depth.

Template for every sorted-subset replicate PCR totaled about 0.2 ug DNA, 30,000 to 35,000 T cell genomes. As processed by the authors: As immunoSEQ supplied junction-only sequences (without quality scores), filtering differed. Libraries were prepared by immunoSEQ multiplex PCR; TCRdb keeps only in-frame clonotypes and omits some of them. V and J calls plus clone size are reproduced from that table; the DNA served to infer D and trimming. The sample shows about 640,000 clones, around 72% of them seen only once. Trimming pared 3 bases from V and 4 bases from J, leaving 9 bases between. The CDR3 length is 14 residues. CDR1 and CDR2 from the germline V gene are SNHLY and FYNNEI. The study separated CD4+ cells into CD45RA+ naive and CD45RA-negative memory subsets.

The sequenced sample consisted of memory CD4+ T cells sorted from blood. Subset: CD45RA-negative fraction. V gene TRBV2 combines with J gene TRBJ1-4; possible D gene TRBD1, 6 bases. The TCR originated in a woman in her 30s in good health. The CDR3 sequence is CASSDPGDNEKLFF. The CDR3 coding sequence is TGTGCCAGCAGTGACCCAGGGGATAATGAAAAACTGTTTTTT.